The rows below give T cell receptor beta chains drawn from one sample of a study of T cells after yellow fever vaccination. TCRdb re-derived calls from the 5' RACE reads in MiXCR, one entry per CDR3 protein. Among about 74,000 distinct CDR3 sequences, more than 5.5% were seen once, and the ten largest hold 30% to 45%. The sample consisted of CD8+ T cells sorted from PBMCs, taken about 5 days after the first yellow fever vaccination. The receptors here all came from a man in his late teens or twenties who received the YFV17D yellow fever vaccine. CDR3s include the opening cysteine and the closing phenylalanine or tryptophan. The D gene is left open where the match is weak. Clone size appears in some rows only: once, few, many, or a class for an expanded clone.

V gene	J gene	D gene	clone size	CDR3 DNA	CDR3 protein
TRBV9	TRBJ2-3	TRBD2	.	TGTGCCAGCAGCGACTCAGGGACTAGCGTTATAGATACGCAGTATTTT	CASSDSGTSVIDTQYF
TRBV3-1	TRBJ2-3	.	.	TGTGCCAGCAGCCAAGTTGGGGTAATGACAGATACGCAGTATTTT	CASSQVGVMTDTQYF
TRBV9	TRBJ1-2	.	many	TGTGCCAGCAGCGTAGCTTCGGATAACTATGGCTACACCTTC	CASSVASDNYGYTF
TRBV20-1	TRBJ1-6	.	.	TGCAGTGCTAGATACAGGAGCTCCTATAATTCACCCCTCCACTTT	CSARYRSSYNSPLHF
TRBV7-3	TRBJ2-3	TRBD2	few	TGTGCCAGCAGCTCCGCGGGCGGGGGGGCTGCAGATACGCAGTATTTT	CASSSAGGGAADTQYF
TRBV5-1	TRBJ2-1	.	many	TGCGCCAGCAGCTTGGAACGGGGTGGTGAGCAGTTCTTC	CASSLERGGEQFF
TRBV7-2	TRBJ2-3	.	few	TGTGCCAGCAGCTCCCGGGATGGAGGGTCTGGAGATACGCAGTATTTT	CASSSRDGGSGDTQYF
TRBV15	TRBJ2-5	.	.	TGTGCCACCAAAACAGGGACTGTTTCCCGGGAGACCCAGTACTTC	CATKTGTVSRETQYF
TRBV11-3	TRBJ2-1	TRBD1	many	TGTGCCAGCAGCACCCGGGACAGTCAGGTCAATGAGCAGTTCTTC	CASSTRDSQVNEQFF
TRBV27	TRBJ2-1	.	few	TGTGCCAGCAGTTTAAGCCCCCAGGCAGAGCAGTTCTTC	CASSLSPQAEQFF
TRBV29-1	TRBJ2-1	TRBD1	many	TGCAGCGTTGGGCAACAGGGGGCTCCGTTCTTC	CSVGQQGAPFF
TRBV7-3	TRBJ2-1	.	.	TGTGCCAGCAGCACAACAGGATGGGGGTACAATGAGCAGTTCTTC	CASSTTGWGYNEQFF
TRBV30	TRBJ1-2	TRBD1	.	TGTGCCTGGAATCAAGTAACAGGGGGCGCGGGGGGCTACACCTTC	CAWNQVTGGAGGYTF
TRBV7-6	TRBJ2-7	.	.	TGTGCCAGCAGCGACAGAACCGGGACAAGATCCTACGAGCAGTACTTC	CASSDRTGTRSYEQYF
TRBV12-3/TRBV12-4	TRBJ1-1	.	.	TGTGCCAGCAGTTTAGACTCCGGAAAATCGGAAGCTTTCTTT	CASSLDSGKSEAFF
TRBV2	TRBJ2-3	TRBD2	many	TGTGCCAGCAGTGAATCCCCCAGCGGGGGGGCGTATACGCAGTATTTT	CASSESPSGGAYTQYF
TRBV3-1	TRBJ1-1	.	many	TGTGCCAGCAGCCAAGAAGGGGGTAACACTGAAGCTTTCTTT	CASSQEGGNTEAFF
TRBV29-1	TRBJ1-2	.	many	TGCAGCGTTGATCTCAGTCAGACCACCTATGGCTACACCTTC	CSVDLSQTTYGYTF
TRBV29-1	TRBJ2-7	TRBD1	.	TGCAGCGCACGACAGGGAGTCTACGAGCAGTACTTC	CSARQGVYEQYF
TRBV4-3	TRBJ2-7	.	few	TGCGCCAGCAGCCAGCAGGACGACGGCGGCTACGAGCAGTACTTC	CASSQQDDGGYEQYF
TRBV7-9	TRBJ2-5	.	few	TGTGCCAGCAGGGCACCCAGGGGAGGGGAAGAGACCCAGTACTTC	CASRAPRGGEETQYF
TRBV4-1	TRBJ2-7	TRBD1	many	TGCGCCAGCAGCCAAGAACAGGGGTACGAGCAGTACTTC	CASSQEQGYEQYF
TRBV3-1	TRBJ2-5	.	many	TGTGCCAGCAGCCAAGATTTTAAGGGGGAGACCCAGTACTTC	CASSQDFKGETQYF
TRBV5-1	TRBJ2-3	.	once	TGCGCCAGCAGCTTTGACCGAACCACAGATATGCAGTATTTT	CASSFDRTTDMQYF
TRBV9	TRBJ2-2	.	few	TGTGCCAGCAGCGTAGACGGGACCACCGGGGAGCTGTTTTTT	CASSVDGTTGELFF
TRBV9	TRBJ1-4	.	many	TGTGCCAGCAGCGTAAGAGGGGATAATGAAAAACTGTTTTTT	CASSVRGDNEKLFF
TRBV6-5	TRBJ2-3	TRBD2	few	TGTGCCAGCAGTTCCATTCCTCCACCCTTAGCGGGGGGGCGAGATACGCAGTATTTT	CASSSIPPPLAGGRDTQYF
TRBV6-5	TRBJ1-2	TRBD1	.	TGTGCCAGCAGATACAGGGGCGGCAATGGCTACACCTTC	CASRYRGGNGYTF
TRBV6-1	TRBJ1-1	.	few	TGTGCCAGCTCTATCGGCTTGGGCACTGAAGCTTTCTTT	CASSIGLGTEAFF
TRBV9	TRBJ2-3	TRBD2	few	TGTGCCAGCAGCCCGTGGGGTAGCGGGGCCACAGATACGCAGTATTTT	CASSPWGSGATDTQYF
TRBV7-9	TRBJ2-3	.	.	TGTGCCAGCAGCTTAATAACGGGGGATGAAGCAGATACGCAGTATTTT	CASSLITGDEADTQYF
TRBV11-2	TRBJ2-1	TRBD1	.	TGTGCCAGCAGCTTAGTCTTGGGACAGGGGGAGAATGAGCAGTTCTTC	CASSLVLGQGENEQFF
TRBV5-5	TRBJ1-5	TRBD1	many	TGTGCCAGCAGCCCGGACAGGGGCCTCAATCAGCCCCAGCATTTT	CASSPDRGLNQPQHF
TRBV20-1	TRBJ2-3	TRBD2	few	TGCTGTGCTAGAGAGGAAGCGGGGGGCAGCGGCATAAGAGATACGCAGTATTTT	CCAREEAGGSGIRDTQYF
TRBV29-1	TRBJ2-1	.	few	TGCAGCGTTGACAGGGACAATGAGCAGTTCTTC	CSVDRDNEQFF
TRBV5-1	TRBJ2-3	.	few	TGCGCCAGCAGCTTCAAAGGGGTGCGCACAGATACGCAGTATTTT	CASSFKGVRTDTQYF
TRBV10-3	TRBJ2-5	.	many	TGTGCCATCAGTGAATTGGGACTCGGGTCCGAGACCCAGTACTTC	CAISELGLGSETQYF
TRBV27	TRBJ1-4	.	few	TGTGCCAGCAGTTTCGGGGCTAGCGGAGAAAAACTGTTTTTT	CASSFGASGEKLFF
TRBV12-3/TRBV12-4	TRBJ1-2	.	few	TGTGCCAGCGGGGACTTAATTACTAACTATGGCTACACCTTC	CASGDLITNYGYTF
TRBV13	TRBJ2-5	.	.	TGTGCCAGCAGCTTAGTTTTGGAACAGCAAGAGACCCAGTACTTC	CASSLVLEQQETQYF
TRBV15	TRBJ2-5	.	.	TGTGCCACCAGCAGAGATCTGGGGGCGGGGGAGACCCAGTACTTC	CATSRDLGAGETQYF
TRBV15	TRBJ2-1	.	few	TGTGCCACCAGCAACGACGATGAGCAGTTCTTC	CATSNDDEQFF
TRBV27	TRBJ1-5	.	.	TGTGCCAGCAGTTTAATTGGGGGGGGGCCGGGGGGCCAGCCCCAGCATTTT	CASSLIGGGPGGQPQHF
TRBV6-5	TRBJ1-6	.	few	TGTGCCAGCAGTTACTTCGGCGATTCACCCCTCCACTTT	CASSYFGDSPLHF
TRBV4-1	TRBJ2-5	.	once	TGCGCCAGCAGCCAGGTTGTGCCCGGGACCCAGTACTTC	CASSQVVPGTQYF
TRBV4-3	TRBJ1-1	TRBD1	.	TGCGCCAGCAGCCAAGGGACAGGGCCCACTGAAGCTTTCTTT	CASSQGTGPTEAFF
TRBV10-3	TRBJ2-2	TRBD2	.	TGTGCCGCGACTAGCGGGGGGAACACCGGGGAGCTGTTTTTT	CAATSGGNTGELFF
TRBV27	TRBJ2-5	TRBD2	many	TGTGCCAGCAGGACCTATAGCGGGGGGGCCCGGGAGACCCAGTACTTC	CASRTYSGGARETQYF
TRBV4-2	TRBJ2-1	TRBD2	.	TGTGCCAGCAGCCTACTAGCGGGGGGGCTCGTAAGGACCTACAATGAGCAGTTCTTC	CASSLLAGGLVRTYNEQFF
TRBV9	TRBJ1-2	.	few	TGTGCCAGCAGCGCCGCGGGGCCGACTAACTATGGCTACACCTTC	CASSAAGPTNYGYTF
TRBV7-7	TRBJ2-2	TRBD2	.	TGTGCCAGCAGCCCAGACACGGGGGGGACGAACACCGGGGAGCTGTTTTTT	CASSPDTGGTNTGELFF
TRBV19	TRBJ2-5	TRBD2	few	TGTGCCAGTAGTTCCTGGACTAGCGGGGAAATGAGAGAGACCCAGTACTTC	CASSSWTSGEMRETQYF
TRBV27	TRBJ1-5	.	.	TGTGCCAGCAGTTTAGGGTTAAATCAGCCCCAGCATTTT	CASSLGLNQPQHF
TRBV3-1	TRBJ2-5	.	many	TGTGCCAGCAGCCAAGTGGGCAGGGGGGTCCAAGAGACCCAGTACTTC	CASSQVGRGVQETQYF
TRBV4-1	TRBJ2-3	.	few	TGCGCCAGCAGCCAATGGGGGAAGGAGACCGGCGATACGCAGTATTTT	CASSQWGKETGDTQYF
TRBV14	TRBJ2-7	.	few	TGTGCCAGCAGCCCGCAGGGAAACCCCTACGAGCAGTACTTC	CASSPQGNPYEQYF
TRBV5-6	TRBJ2-5	.	few	TGTGCCAGCAGCTTGGAGCAGACTCTACAAGAGACCCAGTACTTC	CASSLEQTLQETQYF